Reported below is one T cell receptor (beta chain). The target antigen is unknown. This entry is derived from a study of cytomegalovirus exposure and HLA in healthy donors. General study results and limits: A likely sequencing artifact accounted for one observed cluster of highly shared sequence variants.

Amplification used 60 Vbeta primers and 13 Jbeta primers. Assay: immunoSEQ multiplex PCR; the TCRdb copy retains only in-frame clones and omits some. This sample's clone table lists about 37,000 clones. Looked up from germline, CDR1 is SGHRS and CDR2 is YFSETQ. Trimming cost V 1 base and J 6 bases; bases outside gene matches: 4. The CDR3 runs 15 residues. This TCR was sampled from a human donor in good health. Sequencing was done on a sample of PBMCs. The rearrangement joins TRBV5-1 to TRBJ1-3; 10 bases match TRBD1. The CDR3 sequence is CASSLLGTGENTIYF. The CDR3 bases are TGCGCCAGCAGCTTGCTCGGGACAGGGGAAAACACCATATATTTT. Variable domain in full (rest from reference TRBV5-1 and TRBJ1-3): KAGVTQTPRYLIKTRGQQVTLSCSPISGHRSVSWYQQTPGQGLQFLFEYFSETQRNKGNFPGRFSGRQFSNSRSEMNVSTLELGDSALYLCASSLLGTGENTIYFGEGSWLTVV.